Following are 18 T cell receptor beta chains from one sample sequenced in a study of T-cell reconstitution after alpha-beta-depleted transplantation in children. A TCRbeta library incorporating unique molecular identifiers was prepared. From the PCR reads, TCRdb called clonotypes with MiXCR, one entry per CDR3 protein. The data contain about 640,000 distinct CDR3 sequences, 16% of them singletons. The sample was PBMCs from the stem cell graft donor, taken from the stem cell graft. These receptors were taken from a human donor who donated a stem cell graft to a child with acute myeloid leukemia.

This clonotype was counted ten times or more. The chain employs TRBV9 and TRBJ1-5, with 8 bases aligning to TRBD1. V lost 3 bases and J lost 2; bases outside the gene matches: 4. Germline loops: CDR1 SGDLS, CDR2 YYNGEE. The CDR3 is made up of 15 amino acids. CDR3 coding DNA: TGTGCCAGCAGCGCCGGGACAGGTGGCAATCAGCCCCAGCATTTT. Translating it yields CASSAGTGGNQPQHF.

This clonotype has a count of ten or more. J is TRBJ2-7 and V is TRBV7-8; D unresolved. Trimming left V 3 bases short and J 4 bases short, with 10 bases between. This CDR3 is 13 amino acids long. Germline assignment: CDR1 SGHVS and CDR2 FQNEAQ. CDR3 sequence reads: CASSFDRWYEQYV. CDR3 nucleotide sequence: TGTGCCAGCAGCTTCGACCGATGGTACGAGCAGTACGTC.

The DNA of the CDR3 is TGCAGTGCTAGACACAGGGTTGGGAATGAAAAACTGTTTTTT. Translation: CSARHRVGNEKLFF. The chain links TRBV20-1 to TRBJ1-4, with D possibly matching TRBD1 (6 bases). The CDR3 has 14 residues. Germline CDR1 is DFQATT and CDR2 is SNEGSKA (reference sequence). Trimming pared 2 bases from V and 5 bases from J, leaving 12 bases between.

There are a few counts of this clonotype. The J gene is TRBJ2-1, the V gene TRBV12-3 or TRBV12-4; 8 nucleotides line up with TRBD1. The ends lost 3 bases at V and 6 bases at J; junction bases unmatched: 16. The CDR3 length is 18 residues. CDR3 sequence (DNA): TGTGCCAGCAGTTTTGAGTCGTTCGGAGGGGACAGGTTCAATGAGCAGTTCTTC. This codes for CASSFESFGGDRFNEQFF.

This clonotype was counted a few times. CDR3 DNA: TGCAGTGCTAGAGAGCCCAGGGGGGGAGAGACCCAGTACTTC. The encoded protein is CSAREPRGGETQYF. The gene calls are TRBV20-1 and TRBJ2-5; the D call may be TRBD1 or TRBD2 (7 bases each). CDR1 and CDR2 from the germline V gene are DFQATT and SNEGSKA (reference sequence). V dropped 0 bases and J dropped 4 bases, with 12 bases sitting between them. The CDR3 contains 14 residues.

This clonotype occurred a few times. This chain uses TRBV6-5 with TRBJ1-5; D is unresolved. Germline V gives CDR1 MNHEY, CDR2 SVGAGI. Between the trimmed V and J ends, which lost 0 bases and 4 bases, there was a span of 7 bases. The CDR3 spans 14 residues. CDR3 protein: CASSYSTENQPQHF. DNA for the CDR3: TGTGCCAGCAGTTACTCGACGGAAAATCAGCCCCAGCATTTT.

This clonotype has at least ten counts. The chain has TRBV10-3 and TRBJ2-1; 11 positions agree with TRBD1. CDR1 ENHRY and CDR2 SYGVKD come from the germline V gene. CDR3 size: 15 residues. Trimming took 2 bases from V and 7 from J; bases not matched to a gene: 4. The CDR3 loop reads CAISEGGQGGNEQFF. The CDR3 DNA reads TGTGCCATCAGTGAGGGGGGACAGGGGGGGAATGAGCAGTTCTTC.

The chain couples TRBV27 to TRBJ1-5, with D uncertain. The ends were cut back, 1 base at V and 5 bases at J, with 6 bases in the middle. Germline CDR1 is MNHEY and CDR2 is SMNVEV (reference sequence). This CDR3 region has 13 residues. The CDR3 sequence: CASSLFADQPQHF. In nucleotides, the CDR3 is TGTGCCAGCAGTTTATTTGCCGATCAGCCCCAGCATTTT.

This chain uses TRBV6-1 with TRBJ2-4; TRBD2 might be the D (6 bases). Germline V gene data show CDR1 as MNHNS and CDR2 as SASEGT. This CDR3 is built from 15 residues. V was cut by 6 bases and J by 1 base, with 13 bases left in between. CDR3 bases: TGTGCCAGCAGGGGGGGAGGATTGGCCAAAAACATTCAGTACTTC. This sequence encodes CASRGGGLAKNIQYF.

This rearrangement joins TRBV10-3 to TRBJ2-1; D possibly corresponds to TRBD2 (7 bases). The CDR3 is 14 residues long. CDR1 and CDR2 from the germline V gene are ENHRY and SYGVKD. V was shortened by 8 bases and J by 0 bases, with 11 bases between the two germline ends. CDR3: CAIGGGLSYNEQFF. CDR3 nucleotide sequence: TGTGCCATCGGGGGGGGCCTCTCCTACAATGAGCAGTTCTTC.

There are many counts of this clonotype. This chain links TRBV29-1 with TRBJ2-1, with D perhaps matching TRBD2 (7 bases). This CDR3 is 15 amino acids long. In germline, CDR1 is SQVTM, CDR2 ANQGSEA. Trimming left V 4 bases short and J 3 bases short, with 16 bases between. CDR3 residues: CSVGRGGGDYNEQFF. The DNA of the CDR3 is TGCAGCGTTGGAAGAGGGGGGGGAGACTACAATGAGCAGTTCTTC.

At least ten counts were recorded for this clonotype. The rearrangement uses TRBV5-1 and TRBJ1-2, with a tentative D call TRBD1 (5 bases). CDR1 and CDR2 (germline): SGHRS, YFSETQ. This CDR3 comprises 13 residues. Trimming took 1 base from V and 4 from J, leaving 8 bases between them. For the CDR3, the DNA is TGCGCCAGCAGCTTGCGGGGGTCCTATGGCTACACCTTC. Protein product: CASSLRGSYGYTF.

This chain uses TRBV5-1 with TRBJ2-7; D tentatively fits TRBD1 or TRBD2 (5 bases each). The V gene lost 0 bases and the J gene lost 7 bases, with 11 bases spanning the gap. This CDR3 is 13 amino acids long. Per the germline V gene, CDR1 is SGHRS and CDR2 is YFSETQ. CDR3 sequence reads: CASSLVGETEQYV. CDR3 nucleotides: TGCGCCAGCAGCTTGGTGGGGGAGACAGAGCAGTACGTC.

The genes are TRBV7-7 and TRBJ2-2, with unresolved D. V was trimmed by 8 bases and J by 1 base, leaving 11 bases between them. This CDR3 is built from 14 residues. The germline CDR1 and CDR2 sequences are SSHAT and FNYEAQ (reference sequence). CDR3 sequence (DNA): TGTGCCAGCGCATTGGATGAGAACACCGGGGAGCTGTTTTTT. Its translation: CASALDENTGELFF.

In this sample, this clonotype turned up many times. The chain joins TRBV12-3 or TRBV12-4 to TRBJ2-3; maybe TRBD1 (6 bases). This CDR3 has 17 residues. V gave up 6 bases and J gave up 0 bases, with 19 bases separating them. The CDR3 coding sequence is TGTGCCAGCAGGCCAAACCCAGGGGAGACTAGCACAGATACGCAGTATTTT. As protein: CASRPNPGETSTDTQYF.

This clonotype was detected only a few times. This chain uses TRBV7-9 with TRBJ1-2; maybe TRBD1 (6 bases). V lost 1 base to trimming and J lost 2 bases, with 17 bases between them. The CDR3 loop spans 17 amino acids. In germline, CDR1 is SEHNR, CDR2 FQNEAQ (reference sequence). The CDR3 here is CASSLEFSGQKNYGYTF. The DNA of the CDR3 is TGTGCCAGCAGCTTAGAGTTTTCAGGACAGAAGAACTATGGCTACACCTTC.

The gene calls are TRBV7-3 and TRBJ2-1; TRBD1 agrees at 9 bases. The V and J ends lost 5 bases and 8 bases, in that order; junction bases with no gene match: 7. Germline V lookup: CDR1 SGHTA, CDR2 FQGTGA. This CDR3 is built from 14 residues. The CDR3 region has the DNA TGTGCCAGCAGCAACAGGGGGCGCGGCGATGAGCAGTTCTTC. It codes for CASSNRGRGDEQFF. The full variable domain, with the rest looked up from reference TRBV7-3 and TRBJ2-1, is GAGVSQTPSNKVTEKGKYVELRCDPISGHTALYWYRQSLGQGPEFLIYFQGTGAADDSGLPNDRFFAVRPEGSVSTLKIQRTERGDSAVYLCASSNRGRGDEQFFGPGTRLTVL.

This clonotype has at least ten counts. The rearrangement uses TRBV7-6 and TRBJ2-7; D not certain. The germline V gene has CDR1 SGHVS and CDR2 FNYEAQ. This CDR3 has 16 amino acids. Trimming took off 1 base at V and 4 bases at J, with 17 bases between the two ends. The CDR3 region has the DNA TGTGCCAGCAGCTTAGAGGCCGGCTCCTCACCATACGAGCAGTACGTC. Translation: CASSLEAGSSPYEQYV.